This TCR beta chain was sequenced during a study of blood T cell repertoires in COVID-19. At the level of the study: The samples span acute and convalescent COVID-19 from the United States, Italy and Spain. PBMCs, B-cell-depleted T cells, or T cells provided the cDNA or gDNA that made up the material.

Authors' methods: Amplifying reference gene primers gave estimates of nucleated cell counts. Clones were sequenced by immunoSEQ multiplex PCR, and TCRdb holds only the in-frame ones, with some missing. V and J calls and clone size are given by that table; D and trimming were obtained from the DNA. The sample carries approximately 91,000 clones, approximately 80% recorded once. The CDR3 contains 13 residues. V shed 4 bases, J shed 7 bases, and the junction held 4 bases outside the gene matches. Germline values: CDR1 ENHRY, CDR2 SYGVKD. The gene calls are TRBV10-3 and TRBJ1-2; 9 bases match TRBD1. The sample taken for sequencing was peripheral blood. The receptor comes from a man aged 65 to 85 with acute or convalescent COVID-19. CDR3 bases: TGTGCCATCAGTGTGGGACAGGGCAGTGGCTACACCTTC. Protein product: CAISVGQGSGYTF.